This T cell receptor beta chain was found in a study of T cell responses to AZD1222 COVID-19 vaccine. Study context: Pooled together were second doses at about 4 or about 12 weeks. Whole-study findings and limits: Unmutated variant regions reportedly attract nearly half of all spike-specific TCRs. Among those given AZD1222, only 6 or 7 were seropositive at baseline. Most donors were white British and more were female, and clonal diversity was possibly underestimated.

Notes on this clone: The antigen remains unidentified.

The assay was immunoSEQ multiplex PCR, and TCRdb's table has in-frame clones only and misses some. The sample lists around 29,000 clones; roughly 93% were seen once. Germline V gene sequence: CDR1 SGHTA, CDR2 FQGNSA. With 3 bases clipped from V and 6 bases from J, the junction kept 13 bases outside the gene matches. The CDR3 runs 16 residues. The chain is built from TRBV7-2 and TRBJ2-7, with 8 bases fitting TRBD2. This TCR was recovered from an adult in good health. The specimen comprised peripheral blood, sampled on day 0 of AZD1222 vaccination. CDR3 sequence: CASSFSMAAGVGEQYF. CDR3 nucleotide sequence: TGTGCCAGCAGCTTCAGCATGGCAGCGGGAGTGGGCGAGCAGTACTTC. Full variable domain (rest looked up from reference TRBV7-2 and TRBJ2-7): GAGVSQSPSNKVTEKGKDVELRCDPISGHTALYWYRQSLGQGLEFLIYFQGNSAPDKSGLPSDRFSAERTGGSVSTLTIQRTQQEDSAVYLCASSFSMAAGVGEQYFGPGTRLTVT.